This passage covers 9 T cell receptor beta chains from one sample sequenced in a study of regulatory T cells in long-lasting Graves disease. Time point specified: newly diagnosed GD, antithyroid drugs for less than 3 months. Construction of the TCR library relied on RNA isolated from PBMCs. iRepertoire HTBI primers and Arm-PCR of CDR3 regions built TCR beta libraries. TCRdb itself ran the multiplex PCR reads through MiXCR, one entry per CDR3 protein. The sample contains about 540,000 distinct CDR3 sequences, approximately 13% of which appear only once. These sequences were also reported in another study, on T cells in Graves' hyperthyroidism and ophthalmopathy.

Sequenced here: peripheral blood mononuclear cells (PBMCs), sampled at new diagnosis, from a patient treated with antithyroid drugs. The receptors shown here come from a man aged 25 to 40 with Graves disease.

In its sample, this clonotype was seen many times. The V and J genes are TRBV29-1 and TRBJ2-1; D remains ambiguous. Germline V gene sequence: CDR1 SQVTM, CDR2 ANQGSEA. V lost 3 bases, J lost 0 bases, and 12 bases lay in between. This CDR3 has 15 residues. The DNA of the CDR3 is TGCAGCGTTGACAGAAAATTAAGCTCCTACAATGAGCAGTTCTTC. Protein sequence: CSVDRKLSSYNEQFF.

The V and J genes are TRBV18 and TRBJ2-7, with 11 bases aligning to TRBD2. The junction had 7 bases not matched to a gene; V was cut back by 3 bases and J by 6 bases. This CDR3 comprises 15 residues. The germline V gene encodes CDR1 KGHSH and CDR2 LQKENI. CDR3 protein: CASSPTTSGMIEQYF. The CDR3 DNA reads TGTGCCAGCTCACCGACGACTAGCGGGATGATCGAGCAGTACTTC.

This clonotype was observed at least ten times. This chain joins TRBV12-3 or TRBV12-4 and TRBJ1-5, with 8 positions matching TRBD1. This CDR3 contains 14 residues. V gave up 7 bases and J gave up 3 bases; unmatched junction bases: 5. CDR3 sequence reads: CASNPTGVNQPQHF. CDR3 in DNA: TGTGCCAGCAACCCGACAGGGGTCAATCAGCCCCAGCATTTT.

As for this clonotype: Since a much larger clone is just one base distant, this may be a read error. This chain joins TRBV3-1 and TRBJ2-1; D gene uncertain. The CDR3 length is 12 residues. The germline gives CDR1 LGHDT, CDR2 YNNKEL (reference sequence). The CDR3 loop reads CASSQIDNGQFF. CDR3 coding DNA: TGTGCCAGCAGCCAAATAGACAATGGGCAGTTCTTC.

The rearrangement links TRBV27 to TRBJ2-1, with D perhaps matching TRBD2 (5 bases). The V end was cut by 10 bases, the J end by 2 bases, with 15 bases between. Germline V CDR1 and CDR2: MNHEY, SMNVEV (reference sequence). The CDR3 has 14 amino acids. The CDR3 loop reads CATSGLFTYNEQFF. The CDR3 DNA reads TGTGCCACCTCAGGACTGTTTACCTACAATGAGCAGTTCTTC.

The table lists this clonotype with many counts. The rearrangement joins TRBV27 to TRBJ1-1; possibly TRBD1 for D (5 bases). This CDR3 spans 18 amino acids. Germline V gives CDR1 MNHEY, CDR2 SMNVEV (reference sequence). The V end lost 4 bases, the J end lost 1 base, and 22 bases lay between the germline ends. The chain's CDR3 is CASSYWSPGNSANTEAFF. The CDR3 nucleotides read TGTGCCAGCAGTTACTGGTCCCCAGGGAACTCTGCGAACACTGAAGCTTTCTTT.

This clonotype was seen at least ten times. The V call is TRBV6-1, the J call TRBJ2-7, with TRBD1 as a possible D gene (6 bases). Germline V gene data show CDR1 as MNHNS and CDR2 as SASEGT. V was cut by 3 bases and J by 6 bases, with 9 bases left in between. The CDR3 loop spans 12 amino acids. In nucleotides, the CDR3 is TGTGCCAGCAGTGACCCAGGGGCCGAGCAGTACTTC. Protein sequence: CASSDPGAEQYF.

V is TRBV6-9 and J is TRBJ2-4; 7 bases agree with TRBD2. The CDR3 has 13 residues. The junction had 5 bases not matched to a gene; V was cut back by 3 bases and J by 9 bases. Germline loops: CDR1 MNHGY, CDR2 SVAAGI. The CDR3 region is CASSYAGATIQYF. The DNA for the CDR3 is TGTGCCAGCAGTTACGCGGGAGCTACCATTCAGTACTTC.

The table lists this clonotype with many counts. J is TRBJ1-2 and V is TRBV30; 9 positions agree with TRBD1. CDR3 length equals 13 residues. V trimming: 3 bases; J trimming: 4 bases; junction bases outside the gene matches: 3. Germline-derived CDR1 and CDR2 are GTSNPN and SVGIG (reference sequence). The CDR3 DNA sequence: TGTGCCTGGAGAGGACAGGGGTCCTATGGCTACACCTTC. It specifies CAWRGQGSYGYTF.